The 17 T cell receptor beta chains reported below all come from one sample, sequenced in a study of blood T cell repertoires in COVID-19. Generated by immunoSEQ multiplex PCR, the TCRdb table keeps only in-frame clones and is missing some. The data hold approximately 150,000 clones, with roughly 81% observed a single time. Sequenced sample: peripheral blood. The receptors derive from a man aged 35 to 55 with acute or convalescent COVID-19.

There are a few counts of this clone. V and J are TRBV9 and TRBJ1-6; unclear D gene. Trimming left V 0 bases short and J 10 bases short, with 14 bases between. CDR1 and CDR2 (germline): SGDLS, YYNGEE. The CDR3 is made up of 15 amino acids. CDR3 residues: CASSVEEGAGSPLHF. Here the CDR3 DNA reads TGTGCCAGCAGCGTAGAAGAGGGCGCGGGGTCACCCCTCCACTTT. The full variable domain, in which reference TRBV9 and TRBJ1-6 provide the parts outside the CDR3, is DSGVTQTPKHLITATGQRVTLRCSPRSGDLSVYWYQQSLDQGLQFLIQYYNGEERAKGNILERFSAQQFPDLHSELNLSSLELGDSALYFCASSVEEGAGSPLHFGNGTRLTVT.

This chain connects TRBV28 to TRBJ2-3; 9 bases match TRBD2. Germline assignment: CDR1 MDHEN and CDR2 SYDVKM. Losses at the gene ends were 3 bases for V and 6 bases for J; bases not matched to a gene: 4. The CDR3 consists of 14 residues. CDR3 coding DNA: TGTGCCAGCAGTTTTCGAAGCGGGGGGGATACGCAGTATTTT. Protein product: CASSFRSGGDTQYF.

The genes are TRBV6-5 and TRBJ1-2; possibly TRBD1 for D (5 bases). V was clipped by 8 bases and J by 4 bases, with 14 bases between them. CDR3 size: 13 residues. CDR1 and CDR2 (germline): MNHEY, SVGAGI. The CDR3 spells CASERQPSYGYTF. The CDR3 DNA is TGTGCCAGCGAGCGACAGCCTAGCTATGGCTACACCTTC.

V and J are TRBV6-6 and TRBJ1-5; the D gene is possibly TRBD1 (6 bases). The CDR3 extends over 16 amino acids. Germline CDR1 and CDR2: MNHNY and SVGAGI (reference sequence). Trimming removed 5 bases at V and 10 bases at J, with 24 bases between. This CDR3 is CASSTFQDSYSPPQHF. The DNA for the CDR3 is TGTGCCAGCAGTACTTTCCAGGACAGTTATTCCCCCCCCCAGCATTTT.

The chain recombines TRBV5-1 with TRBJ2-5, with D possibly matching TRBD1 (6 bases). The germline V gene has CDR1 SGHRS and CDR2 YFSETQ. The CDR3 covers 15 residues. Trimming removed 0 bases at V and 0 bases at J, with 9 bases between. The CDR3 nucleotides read TGCGCCAGCAGCTTGGCCGGACAGTACCAAGAGACCCAGTACTTC. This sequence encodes CASSLAGQYQETQYF.

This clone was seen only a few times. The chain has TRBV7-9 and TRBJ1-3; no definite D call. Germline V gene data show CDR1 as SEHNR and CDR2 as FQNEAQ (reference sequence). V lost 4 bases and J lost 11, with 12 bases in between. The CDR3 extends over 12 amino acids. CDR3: CASSSTGIPIYF. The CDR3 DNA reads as TGTGCCAGCAGCTCGACGGGGATCCCCATATATTTT. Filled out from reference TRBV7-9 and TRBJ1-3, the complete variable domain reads DTGVSQNPRHKITKRGQNVTFRCDPISEHNRLYWYRQTLGQGPEFLTYFQNEAQLEKSRLLSDRFSAERPKGSFSTLEIQRTEQGDSAMYLCASSSTGIPIYFGEGSWLTVV.

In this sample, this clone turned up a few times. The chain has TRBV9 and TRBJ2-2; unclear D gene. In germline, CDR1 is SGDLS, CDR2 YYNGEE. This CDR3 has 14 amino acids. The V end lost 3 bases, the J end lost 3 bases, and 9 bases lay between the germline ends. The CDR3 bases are TGTGCCAGCAGCGCCAGGATTTACACCGGGGAGCTGTTTTTT. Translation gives CASSARIYTGELFF.

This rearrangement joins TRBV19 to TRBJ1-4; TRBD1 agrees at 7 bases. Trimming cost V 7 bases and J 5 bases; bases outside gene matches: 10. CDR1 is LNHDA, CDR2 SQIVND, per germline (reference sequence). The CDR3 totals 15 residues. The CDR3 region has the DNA TGTGCCAGTAACGCGGGGGGCAGGGGGAATGAAAAACTGTTTTTT. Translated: CASNAGGRGNEKLFF.

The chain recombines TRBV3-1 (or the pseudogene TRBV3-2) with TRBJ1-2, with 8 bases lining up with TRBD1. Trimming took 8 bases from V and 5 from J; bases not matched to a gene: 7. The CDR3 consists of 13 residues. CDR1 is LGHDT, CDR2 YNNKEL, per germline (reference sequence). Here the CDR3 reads CASSSRGRYGYTF. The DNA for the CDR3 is TGTGCCAGCTCATCCAGGGGGCGTTATGGCTACACCTTC.

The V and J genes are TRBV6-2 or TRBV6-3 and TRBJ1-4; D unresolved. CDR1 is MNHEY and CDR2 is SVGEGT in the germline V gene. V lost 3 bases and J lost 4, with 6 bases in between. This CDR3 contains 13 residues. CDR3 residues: CASSYGHNEKLFF. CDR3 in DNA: TGTGCCAGCAGTTATGGGCATAATGAAAAACTGTTTTTT.

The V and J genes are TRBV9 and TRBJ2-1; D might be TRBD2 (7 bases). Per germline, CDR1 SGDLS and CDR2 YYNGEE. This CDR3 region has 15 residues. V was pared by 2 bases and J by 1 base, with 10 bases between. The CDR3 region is CASSVGGPSYNEQFF. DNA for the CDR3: TGTGCCAGCAGCGTCGGGGGGCCTTCCTACAATGAGCAGTTCTTC.

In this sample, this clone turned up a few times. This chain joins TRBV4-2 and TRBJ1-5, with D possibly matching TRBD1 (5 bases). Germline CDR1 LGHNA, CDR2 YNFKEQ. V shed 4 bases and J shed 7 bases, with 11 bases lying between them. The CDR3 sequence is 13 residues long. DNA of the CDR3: TGTGCCAGCAGCCTCCAGGGTGAACAGCCCCAGCATTTT. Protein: CASSLQGEQPQHF.

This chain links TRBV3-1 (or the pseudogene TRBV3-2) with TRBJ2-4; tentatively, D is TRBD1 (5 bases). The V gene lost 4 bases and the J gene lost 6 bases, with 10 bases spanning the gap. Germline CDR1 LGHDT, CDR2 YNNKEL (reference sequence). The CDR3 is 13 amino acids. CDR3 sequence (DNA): TGTGCCAGCAGCCCTGGGGCGAGAAACATTCAGTACTTC. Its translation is CASSPGARNIQYF.

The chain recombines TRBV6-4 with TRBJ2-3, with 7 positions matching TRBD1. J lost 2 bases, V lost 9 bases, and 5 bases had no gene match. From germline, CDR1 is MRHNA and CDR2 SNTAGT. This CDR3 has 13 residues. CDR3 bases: TGTGCCAGGTTGACAGGGACCACAGATACGCAGTATTTT. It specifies CARLTGTTDTQYF.

The CDR3 sequence: CASSPTPLAGGTDTQYF. CDR3 nucleotides: TGTGCCAGCAGCCCTACCCCGCTAGCGGGGGGAACAGATACGCAGTATTTT. This rearrangement joins TRBV7-6 to TRBJ2-3; TRBD2 agrees at 11 bases. Losses at the gene ends were 5 bases for V and 3 bases for J; bases not matched to a gene: 10. Germline CDR1 is SGHVS and CDR2 is FNYEAQ. The CDR3 has 17 residues. Together with reference TRBV7-6 and TRBJ2-3, the CDR3 gives the full variable domain: GAGVSQSPRYKVTKRGQDVALRCDPISGHVSLYWYRQALGQGPEFLTYFNYEAQQDKSGLPNDRFSAERPEGSISTLTIQRTEQRDSAMYRCASSPTPLAGGTDTQYFGPGTRLTVL.

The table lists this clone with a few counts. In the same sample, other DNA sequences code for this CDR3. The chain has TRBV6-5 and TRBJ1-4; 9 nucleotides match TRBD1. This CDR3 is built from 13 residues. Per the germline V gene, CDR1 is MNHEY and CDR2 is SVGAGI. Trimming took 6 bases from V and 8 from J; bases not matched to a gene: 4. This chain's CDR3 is CASRRQGGEKLFF. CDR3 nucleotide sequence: TGTGCCAGCAGGAGACAGGGGGGAGAAAAACTGTTTTTT.

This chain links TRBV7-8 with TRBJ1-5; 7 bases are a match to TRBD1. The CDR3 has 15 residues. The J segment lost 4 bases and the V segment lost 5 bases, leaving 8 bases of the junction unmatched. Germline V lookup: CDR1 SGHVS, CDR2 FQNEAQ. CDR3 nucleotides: TGTGCCAGCAGCCGATCCGGGACAGAGAATCAGCCCCAGCATTTT. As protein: CASSRSGTENQPQHF.